This TCR beta chain was recorded in a study of radiotherapy plus CTLA-4 blockade in lung cancer. General study results and limits: In blood, early T cell clone dynamics reportedly predicted response best, together with interferon-beta. Clones of tumor-derived TCRs expanded in blood after radiotherapy plus ipilimumab.

Ipilimumab CTLA-4 blockade and focal radiation were given to patients with chemo-refractory metastatic non-small-cell lung cancer. This clone has only a few counts. Its matching antigen is unknown. Assay used: immunoSEQ multiplex PCR; TCRdb lists only in-frame clones, some missing. The sample yields around 110,000 clones, 70% to 90% seen once. The sequence was collected from a human donor with non-small cell lung cancer that progressed on radiotherapy plus ipilimumab. Some clones in this sample may be carry-over from other donors' samples. The material was peripheral blood, obtained from a patient treated with radiotherapy plus ipilimumab.

CDR3 amino acids: CASNGNHQETQYF. The CDR3 DNA reads TGTGCCAGCAACGGGAACCACCAAGAGACCCAGTACTTC. The chain couples TRBV2 to TRBJ2-5; D is perhaps TRBD2 (5 bases). The V gene lost 7 bases and the J gene lost 0 bases, with 9 bases spanning the gap. CDR3 length: 13 residues. The V gene's germline CDR1 is SNHLY and CDR2 FYNNEI.